This TCR beta chain was identified in a study of response to subunit inactivated influenza vaccine. The study's findings and limits: T cells newly recruited by each seasonal influenza vaccination are few, the authors suggested.

TCRdb processed the RT-PCR reads anew with MiXCR; each CDR3 protein has one entry. The table records 490,000 or so distinct CDR3 sequences, 6.5% to 8% of them present only once. This clonotype was counted a few times. Its antigen is undetermined. The CDR3 loop spans 13 amino acids. V dropped 5 bases and J dropped 3; count of bases not matched to a gene: 1. Germline V lookup: CDR1 SQVTM, CDR2 ANQGSEA. The sequencing used PBMCs from blood, collected around 25 months after vaccination. The sequence was obtained from a man aged 45 to 75 who received an inactivated influenza vaccine. V is TRBV29-1 and J is TRBJ2-1, with TRBD1 matching over 10 bases. In nucleotides, the CDR3 is TGCAGCGTTTGGGACAGGGGCTACAATGAGCAGTTCTTC. Translated, it gives CSVWDRGYNEQFF.